This T cell receptor (beta chain) is drawn from a study of regulatory T cells in long-lasting Graves disease. Findings and limits, study-wide: Fewer public clonotypes were shared by new patients (around 970) than by persistent patients (roughly 2,500).

The time point: newly diagnosed GD, antithyroid drugs for less than 3 months. Preparation of the TCR library used RNA extracted from PBMCs. EDTA tubes received around 9 milliliters of collected peripheral blood. Many counts were recorded for this clonotype. The antigen remains undetermined. CDR3-region Arm-PCR and iRepertoire HTBI primers produced the TCR beta libraries. TCRdb passed the multiplex PCR reads through MiXCR, listing each CDR3 protein once. The sample contains more than 300,000 distinct CDR3 sequences, 15% to 18% of which appear only once. The sample in question was peripheral blood mononuclear cells (PBMCs), obtained at new diagnosis, from a patient treated with antithyroid drugs. The clonotype was recovered from a female donor with Graves disease.

In DNA form, the CDR3 reads TGTGCCAGCAGCACGAACAGGGGTTGGATAGCGGGAGTGGCTGAGCAGTTCTTC. It codes for CASSTNRGWIAGVAEQFF. This sequence joins TRBV7-2 and TRBJ2-1; 9 nucleotides match TRBD2. J lost 9 bases, V lost 5 bases, and 20 bases had no gene match. Germline loops: CDR1 SGHTA, CDR2 FQGNSA. CDR3 length: 18 residues.